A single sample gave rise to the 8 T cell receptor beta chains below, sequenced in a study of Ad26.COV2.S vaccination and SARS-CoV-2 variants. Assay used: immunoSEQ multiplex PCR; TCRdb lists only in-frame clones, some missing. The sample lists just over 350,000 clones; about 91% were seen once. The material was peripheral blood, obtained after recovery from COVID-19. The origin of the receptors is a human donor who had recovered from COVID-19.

The CDR3 sequence is CASFRTGGGGNTEAFF. The DNA of the CDR3 is TGTGCCAGCTTTCGGACAGGGGGAGGCGGGAACACTGAAGCTTTCTTT. The chain carries TRBV27 and TRBJ1-1, with 10 bases matching TRBD1. Unmatched junction bases numbered 10, after V lost 8 bases and J lost 1 base. The germline CDR1 and CDR2 sequences are MNHEY and SMNVEV (reference sequence). The CDR3 contains 16 residues.

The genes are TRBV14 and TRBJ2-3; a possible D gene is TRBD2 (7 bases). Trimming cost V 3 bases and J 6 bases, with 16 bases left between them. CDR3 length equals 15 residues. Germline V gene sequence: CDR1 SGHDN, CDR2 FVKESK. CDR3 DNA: TGTGCCAGCAGCCACGGCAAGGGGGGGGTGGATACGCAGTATTTT. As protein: CASSHGKGGVDTQYF.

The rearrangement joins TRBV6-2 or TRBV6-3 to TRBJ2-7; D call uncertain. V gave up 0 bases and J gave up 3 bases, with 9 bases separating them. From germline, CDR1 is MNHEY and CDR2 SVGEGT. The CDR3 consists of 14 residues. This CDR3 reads CASSYSRTSYEQYF. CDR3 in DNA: TGTGCCAGCAGTTACTCGCGGACCAGCTACGAGCAGTACTTC.

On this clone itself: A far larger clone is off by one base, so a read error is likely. In DNA, the CDR3 is TGTGCCAGCAGCGAGACAGGGGGCTATGGCTACACCTTC. It is translated as CASSETGGYGYTF. The rearrangement joins TRBV27 to TRBJ1-2; 9 bases are a match to TRBD1. The CDR3 consists of 13 residues. J was trimmed by 4 bases and V by 6 bases; bases with no gene match: 3. From germline, CDR1 is MNHEY and CDR2 SMNVEV (reference sequence).

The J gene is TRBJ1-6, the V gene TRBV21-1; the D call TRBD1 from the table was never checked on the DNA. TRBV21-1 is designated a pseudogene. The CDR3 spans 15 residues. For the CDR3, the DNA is TGTGCCAGCAGCAAGTGGGTTCGACAAAGTCAACCCCTCCACTTT. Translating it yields CASSKWVRQSQPLHF.

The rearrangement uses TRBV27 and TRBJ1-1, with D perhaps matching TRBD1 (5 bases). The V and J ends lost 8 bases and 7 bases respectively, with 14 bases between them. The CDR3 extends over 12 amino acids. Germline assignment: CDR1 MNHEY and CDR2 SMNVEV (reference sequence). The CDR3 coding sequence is TGTGCCAGCCGCGTGGGGGTGGGTGAAGCTTTCTTT. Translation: CASRVGVGEAFF.

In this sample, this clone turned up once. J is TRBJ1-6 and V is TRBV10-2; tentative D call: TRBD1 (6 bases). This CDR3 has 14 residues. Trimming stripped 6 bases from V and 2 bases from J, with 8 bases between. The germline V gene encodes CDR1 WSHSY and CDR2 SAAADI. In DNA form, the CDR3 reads TGCGCCAGCAGGCAGGGGCCCTATAATTCACCCCTCCACTTT. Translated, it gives CASRQGPYNSPLHF.

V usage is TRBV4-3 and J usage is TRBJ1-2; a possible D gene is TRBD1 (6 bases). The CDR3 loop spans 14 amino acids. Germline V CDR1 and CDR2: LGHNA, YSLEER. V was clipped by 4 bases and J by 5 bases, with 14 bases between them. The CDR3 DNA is TGCGCCAGCAGCCTCGACAGGCCAGGGTATGGCTACACCTTC. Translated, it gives CASSLDRPGYGYTF.